A selection of T cell receptor beta chains follows, all from one sample in a study of cytomegalovirus exposure and HLA in healthy donors. Clones were sequenced by immunoSEQ multiplex PCR, and TCRdb holds only the in-frame ones, with some missing. The repertoire has around 210,000 clones, about 77% of them found once; the top ten carry around 0.44%. Sequencing was carried out using PBMCs. The receptor source for this set is a boy under 18 in good health and CMV-seronegative. Both conserved end residues are part of each CDR3.

TRBV5-1 | 14 | CASSWQSYQETQYF
TRBV7-2 | 14 | CASSPRDRHTEAFF
TRBV19 | 14 | CASTLGGLTGELFF
TRBV11-3 | 15 | CASSVTSGATGELFF
TRBV6-5 | 14 | CASSDRGLGYGYTF
TRBV6-6 | 15 | CASSYLGAAGDEQFF
TRBV27 | 15 | CASSLSLGANTEAFF
TRBV4-1 | 16 | CASSQDRIGRFYEQYF
TRBV5-8 | 15 | CASSLHTTGRETQYF
TRBV11-3 | 15 | CASSLPWGRGIEAFF
TRBV7-2 | 13 | CASSLDRTYGYTF
TRBV10-3 | 14 | CAISESHSGNTIYF
TRBV27 | 16 | CASSTLISGVNTEAFF
TRBV7-8 | 22 | CASSLVVWAGQGALKSYNEQFF
TRBV30 | 13 | CACPGGAAGELFF
TRBV6-4 | 14 | CASSELIDTGELFF
TRBV10-3 | 15 | CATVSSGTSGYEQYF
TRBV6-5 | 15 | CASSLRGHVGETQYF
TRBV19 | 16 | CASSTGQGPYNSPLHF
TRBV27 | 16 | CASSGVGLEDYTEAFF
TRBV4-1 | 16 | CASSQGPGLGGETQYF
TRBV20-1 | 11 | CSASTGAEAFF
TRBV7-2 | 15 | CASSLETGFSHGYTF
TRBV5-4 | 20 | CASSLGLAGTSGGNQETQYF
TRBV5-1 | 16 | CASSLVVRGNTGELFF
TRBV7-9 | 10 | CASTPGEAFF
TRBV10-3 | 15 | CAISDIRERDYGYTF
TRBV6-5 | 13 | CASSYSSVGEAFF
TRBV18 | 15 | CASSPPSGQGRGYTF
TRBV11-1 | 14 | CASSSRTPTGELFF
TRBV30 | 12 | CAWRGKMNGYTF
TRBV5-4 | 14 | CASSLDAGPYGYTF
TRBV6-1 | 14 | CASSEQKNTGELFF
TRBV6-1 | 13 | CATYYLSMYGYTF
TRBV19 | 12 | CASSIRAGELFF
TRBV29-1 | 15 | CSVEGRTGGGDTQYF
TRBV6-1 | 14 | CASSEGAHGGIQYF
TRBV10-3 | 15 | CAISPLAGGSYEQYF
TRBV4-1 | 16 | CASSPRGTTRDSGAFF
TRBV5-6 | 15 | CASSPGLAGGGEQFF
TRBV5-1 | 14 | CASSLAGLVYGYTF
TRBV19 | 15 | CASSRTGGAGTEAFF
TRBV9 | 15 | CASSVVTGSAEKLFF
TRBV6-5 | 14 | CATLMREGLPTQYF
TRBV5-4 | 13 | CASSLLGNTEAFF